One sample yielded the 18 T cell receptor beta chains listed below, sequenced in a study of blood T cells in healthy people across ages. The use of a sample-barcoded 5' primer and a J-beta primer mix characterized a second PCR of about 7 to 12 cycles. TCRdb recomputed calls from the 5' RACE reads with MiXCR, one row per CDR3 protein. The sample includes some 920,000 distinct CDR3 sequences, roughly half of them seen just once. Sample: blood. All receptors come from a woman aged 55-75 years in good health.

The chain is built from TRBV20-1 and TRBJ1-1; weak D call: TRBD1 (5 bases). In germline, CDR1 is DFQATT, CDR2 SNEGSKA (reference sequence). The CDR3 runs to 14 residues. The ends were cut back, 4 bases at V and 4 bases at J, with 16 bases in the middle. As DNA, the CDR3 is TGCAGTGCTAAAGGGGATACTGGCGGCACTGAAGCTTTCTTT. Translating it yields CSAKGDTGGTEAFF.

The CDR3 loop reads CASSYYDRPNEQFF. CDR3 sequence (DNA): TGTGCCAGCAGTTACTACGACAGGCCCAATGAGCAGTTCTTC. This rearrangement joins TRBV6-5 to TRBJ2-1, with D perhaps TRBD1 (6 bases). Trimming cost V 1 base and J 6 bases, with 10 bases left between them. The length of the CDR3 is 14 residues. CDR1 is MNHEY and CDR2 is SVGAGI in the germline V gene.

This clonotype was picked up a small number of times. This chain connects TRBV29-1 to TRBJ2-7; 8 bases line up with TRBD2. CDR1 is SQVTM, CDR2 ANQGSEA, per germline. V lost 5 bases to trimming and J lost 3 bases; unmatched junction nucleotides: 3. This CDR3 contains 12 residues. The CDR3 reads CSVLREGYEQYF. Here the CDR3 DNA reads TGCAGCGTTCTACGGGAGGGCTACGAGCAGTACTTC.

The chain uses TRBV4-2 and TRBJ2-7; 14 bases are shared with TRBD2. The trim removed 4 bases at V and 4 bases at J, leaving 6 bases unmatched. The CDR3 consists of 16 residues. Germline values: CDR1 LGHNA, CDR2 YNFKEQ. The CDR3 sequence is CASSRTSGRMGYEQYF. CDR3 bases: TGTGCCAGCAGCCGGACTAGCGGGAGGATGGGGTACGAGCAGTACTTC.

The rearrangement uses TRBV21-1 and TRBJ2-3; TRBD2, as called in the table, went unchecked against the DNA. TRBV21-1 is listed as a pseudogene. The CDR3 runs 16 residues. CDR3 region: CASSTPRTSGGDTQYF. The CDR3 nucleotides are TGTGCCAGCAGCACCCCCAGGACTAGCGGAGGAGATACGCAGTATTTT.

This clonotype has a handful of counts. This chain joins TRBV4-2 and TRBJ2-7; maybe TRBD2 (6 bases). Germline CDR1 is LGHNA and CDR2 is YNFKEQ. The CDR3 runs to 16 residues. V gave up 0 bases and J gave up 2 bases, with 14 bases separating them. DNA of the CDR3: TGTGCCAGCAGCCAAGATCGGGTAGCGGCTCCCTACGAGCAGTACTTC. This encodes CASSQDRVAAPYEQYF.

The chain carries TRBV6-2 or TRBV6-3 and TRBJ1-2; maybe TRBD1 (6 bases). V dropped 6 bases and J dropped 2 bases, with 13 bases sitting between them. The CDR3 runs 14 residues. Germline values: CDR1 MNHEY, CDR2 SVGEGT. CDR3 sequence reads: CASRGDRINYGYTF. The CDR3 coding sequence is TGTGCCAGCAGGGGTGACAGGATCAACTATGGCTACACCTTC.

The rearrangement uses TRBV18 and TRBJ2-3; 15 nucleotides line up with TRBD2. Germline trimming cut 0 bases from V and 9 bases from J; bases unmatched to any gene: 4. The CDR3 loop spans 16 amino acids. Germline V CDR1 and CDR2: KGHSH, LQKENI. This chain's CDR3 is CASSPPGLAGGGTQYF. The CDR3 coding sequence is TGTGCCAGCTCACCACCGGGACTAGCGGGAGGAGGAACGCAGTATTTT.

J is TRBJ1-6 and V is TRBV5-1; D uncertain. This CDR3 comprises 13 residues. Germline values: CDR1 SGHRS, CDR2 YFSETQ. V was trimmed by 5 bases and J by 14 bases, leaving 17 bases between them. This CDR3 reads CASSSGPREALHF. In nucleotides, the CDR3 is TGCGCCAGCAGTTCCGGGCCTAGAGAGGCCCTCCACTTT.

This chain connects TRBV3-1 to TRBJ2-1; D might be TRBD2 (5 bases). This CDR3 is built from 15 residues. Trimming removed 4 bases at V and 0 bases at J, with 10 bases between. CDR1 and CDR2 from the germline V gene are LGHDT and YNNKEL (reference sequence). The CDR3 loop is CASSRTQNSYNEQFF. For the CDR3, the DNA is TGTGCCAGCAGCCGGACTCAGAACTCCTACAATGAGCAGTTCTTC.

In its sample, this clonotype was seen a few times. As DNA, the CDR3 is TGTGCCAGCAGTACCTACCGGGGACAGGGCGACGCTGAAGCTTTCTTT. This codes for CASSTYRGQGDAEAFF. The chain employs TRBV27 and TRBJ1-1; TRBD1 aligns across 9 bases. Germline CDR1 is MNHEY and CDR2 is SMNVEV (reference sequence). The CDR3 loop spans 16 amino acids. V was pared by 5 bases and J by 6 bases, with 13 bases of the junction left unmatched.

With respect to this clonotype: The junction differs from germline at one of its ends, possibly a read error. This chain joins TRBV20-1 and TRBJ2-1, with 10 bases fitting TRBD1. The CDR3 totals 14 residues. Germline loops: CDR1 DFQATT, CDR2 SNEGSKA (reference sequence). The CDR3 nucleotides read TGCAGTGCGCTGGACAGGGGGAAGTACAATGGGCAGTTCTTC. It specifies CSALDRGKYNGQFF.

CDR3 amino acids: CASSPSGQGRNTEAFF. CDR3 nucleotides: TGTGCCAGCAGCCCCTCGGGGCAGGGCCGGAACACTGAAGCTTTCTTT. This chain connects TRBV5-6 to TRBJ1-1, with D tentatively TRBD1 (5 bases). Germline CDR1 reads SGHDT; CDR2 reads YYEEEE. This CDR3 is built from 16 residues. The germline V and J ends were trimmed by 4 bases and 1 base, with 17 bases remaining between them. The variable domain in full, completed from reference TRBV5-6 and TRBJ1-1, reads DAGVTQSPTHLIKTRGQQVTLRCSPKSGHDTVSWYQQALGQGPQFIFQYYEEEERQRGNFPDRFSGHQFPNYSSELNVNALLLGDSALYLCASSPSGQGRNTEAFFGQGTRLTVV.

The chain couples TRBV15 to TRBJ2-5, with TRBD1 as a possible D gene (5 bases). This CDR3 contains 17 residues. V was trimmed by 3 bases and J by 1 base, leaving 18 bases between them. Germline assignment: CDR1 LNHNV and CDR2 YYDKDF (reference sequence). This chain's CDR3 is CATSSGRVTEFQETQYF. Here the CDR3 DNA reads TGTGCCACCAGCAGTGGCAGGGTTACCGAATTCCAAGAGACCCAGTACTTC.

The chain carries TRBV20-1 and TRBJ2-1; TRBD2 aligns across 12 bases. The V gene's germline CDR1 is DFQATT and CDR2 SNEGSKA (reference sequence). V shed 0 bases and J 1 base; nucleotides not matched to a gene: 19. The CDR3 covers 22 residues. The CDR3 nucleotides read TGCAGTGCTAGAGATCCCCTGCCAGGGGCTAGCGGGAGGGCCGGTTCCTACAATGAGCAGTTCTTC. Translating it yields CSARDPLPGASGRAGSYNEQFF.

J is TRBJ2-6 and V is TRBV27; 7 nucleotides align to TRBD2. Germline V lookup: CDR1 MNHEY, CDR2 SMNVEV (reference sequence). The V and J ends lost 7 bases and 0 bases, in that order; junction bases with no gene match: 12. This CDR3 comprises 18 residues. The CDR3 reads CASTPRPSGGSGANVLTF. CDR3 nucleotide sequence: TGTGCCAGCACCCCTCGACCTAGCGGAGGCTCTGGGGCCAACGTCCTGACTTTC.

The chain combines TRBV12-3 or TRBV12-4 with TRBJ2-7, with 8 bases that match TRBD2. The CDR3 covers 14 residues. With 3 bases clipped from V and 2 bases from J, the junction kept 3 bases outside the gene matches. The CDR3 nucleotides are TGTGCCAGCAGTTTCACTAGCGGAACCTACGAGCAGTACTTC. It codes for CASSFTSGTYEQYF.

This chain joins TRBV20-1 and TRBJ2-1; 10 bases are a match to TRBD2. CDR1 and CDR2 (germline): DFQATT, SNEGSKA (reference sequence). The CDR3 is made up of 15 amino acids. V shed 6 bases and J 7 bases; nucleotides not matched to a gene: 12. CDR3 amino acids: CSAPPSGRKANEQFF. The CDR3 nucleotides are TGCAGTGCCCCCCCTAGCGGGAGAAAGGCTAATGAGCAGTTCTTC.